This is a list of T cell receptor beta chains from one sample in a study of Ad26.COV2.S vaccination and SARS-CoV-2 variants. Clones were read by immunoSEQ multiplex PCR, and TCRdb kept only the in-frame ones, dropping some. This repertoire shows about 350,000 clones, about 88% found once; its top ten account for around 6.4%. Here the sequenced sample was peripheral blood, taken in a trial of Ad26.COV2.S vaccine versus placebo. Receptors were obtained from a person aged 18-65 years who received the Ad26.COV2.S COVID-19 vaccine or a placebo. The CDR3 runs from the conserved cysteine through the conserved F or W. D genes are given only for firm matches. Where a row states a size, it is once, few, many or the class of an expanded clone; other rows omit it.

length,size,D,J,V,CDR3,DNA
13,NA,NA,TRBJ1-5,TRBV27,CASRANLNQPQHF,TGTGCCAGCAGAGCTAACCTGAATCAGCCCCAGCATTTT
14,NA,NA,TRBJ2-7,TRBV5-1,CASSLAGNVYEQYF,TGCGCCAGCAGTTTGGCGGGAAATGTCTACGAGCAGTACTTC
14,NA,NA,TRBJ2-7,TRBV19,CASSRAGNSYEQYF,TGTGCCAGTTCAAGGGCTGGGAATTCCTACGAGCAGTACTTC
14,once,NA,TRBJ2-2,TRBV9,CASESRANTGELFF,TGTGCCAGCGAATCAAGGGCGAACACCGGGGAGCTGTTTTTT
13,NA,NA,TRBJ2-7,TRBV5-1,CASSLLGFSEQYF,TGCGCCAGCAGCTTGTTGGGGTTTAGCGAGCAGTACTTC
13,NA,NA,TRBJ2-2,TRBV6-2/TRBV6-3,CASSLITTGELFF,TGTGCCAGCAGCCTTATTACGACCGGGGAGCTGTTTTTT
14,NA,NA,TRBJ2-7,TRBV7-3,CASSPYQGNYEQYF,TGTGCCAGCAGCCCCTATCAGGGGAACTACGAGCAGTACTTC
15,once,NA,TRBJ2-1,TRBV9,CASSVGRPPLNEQFF,TGTGCCAGCAGCGTGGGTAGACCCCCTCTCAATGAGCAGTTCTTC
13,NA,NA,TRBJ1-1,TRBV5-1,CASNNPGNTEAFF,TGCGCCAGCAACAACCCAGGGAACACTGAAGCTTTCTTT
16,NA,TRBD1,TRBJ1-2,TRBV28,CASSPWTGGSRYGYTF,TGTGCCAGCAGTCCGTGGACAGGGGGGTCGCGCTATGGCTACACCTTC
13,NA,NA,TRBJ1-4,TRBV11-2,CASSSQLNEKLFF,TGTGCCAGCAGCTCGCAGCTCAATGAAAAACTGTTTTTT
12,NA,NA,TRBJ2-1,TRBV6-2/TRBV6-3,CASSYPGNEQFF,TGTGCCAGCAGTTACCCGGGGAATGAGCAGTTCTTC
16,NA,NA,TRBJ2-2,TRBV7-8,CASSLAVAGGMGELFF,TGTGCCAGCAGCTTAGCGGTGGCAGGGGGGATGGGGGAGCTGTTTTTT
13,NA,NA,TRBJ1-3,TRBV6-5,CASRLPAGNTIYF,TGTGCCAGCAGACTGCCAGCAGGAAACACCATATATTTT
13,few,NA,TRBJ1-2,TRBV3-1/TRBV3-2,CASSQTGFYGYTF,TGTGCCAGCAGCCAAACAGGGTTCTATGGCTACACCTTC
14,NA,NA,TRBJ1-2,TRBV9,CASSLPAGTDGYTF,TGTGCCAGCAGCCTACCGGCAGGGACCGATGGCTACACCTTC
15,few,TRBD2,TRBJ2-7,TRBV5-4,CASSSGLKSSYEQYF,TGTGCCAGCAGCTCGGGACTAAAGAGCTCCTACGAGCAGTACTTC
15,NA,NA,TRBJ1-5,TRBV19,CASSTAGRSNQPQHF,TGTGCCAGTAGTACAGCAGGGCGGAGCAATCAGCCCCAGCATTTT
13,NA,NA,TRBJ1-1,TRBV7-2,CASSQGWDTEAFF,TGTGCCAGCAGCCAGGGGTGGGACACTGAAGCTTTCTTT
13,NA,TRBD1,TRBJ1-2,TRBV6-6,CASSREDRGGYTF,TGTGCCAGCAGTCGCGAGGACAGGGGTGGCTACACCTTC
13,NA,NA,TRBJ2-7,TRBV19,CATTRGTPYEQYF,TGTGCCACGACCCGCGGAACCCCCTACGAGCAGTACTTC
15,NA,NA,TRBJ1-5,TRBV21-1,CASSQGGRGCQPQHF,TGTGCCAGCAGCCAAGGGGGCAGGGGGTGTCAGCCCCAGCATTTT
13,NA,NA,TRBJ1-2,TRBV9,CASSSQGPYGYTF,TGTGCCAGCAGCAGCCAGGGGCCATATGGCTACACCTTC
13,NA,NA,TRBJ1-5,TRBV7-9,CASSLVRDQPQHF,TGTGCCAGCAGCTTAGTAAGGGATCAGCCCCAGCATTTT
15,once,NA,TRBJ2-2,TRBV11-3,CASSLGYQNTGELFF,TGTGCCAGCAGCTTAGGTTATCAGAACACCGGGGAGCTGTTTTTT
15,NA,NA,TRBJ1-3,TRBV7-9,CASSLADRSGNTIYF,TGTGCCAGCAGCTTAGCCGACAGGTCCGGAAACACCATATATTTT
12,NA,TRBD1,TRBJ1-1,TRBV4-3,CASSQQGVGAFF,TGCGCCAGCAGCCAACAGGGGGTCGGCGCTTTCTTT
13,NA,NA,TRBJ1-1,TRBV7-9,CASTQAEMTGAFF,TGTGCCAGCACCCAAGCGGAGATGACGGGAGCTTTCTTT
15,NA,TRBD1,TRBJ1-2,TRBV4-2,CASSRGATGSYGYTF,TGTGCCAGCAGCCGAGGGGCGACAGGGAGCTATGGCTACACCTTC
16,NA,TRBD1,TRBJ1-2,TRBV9,CASSVRDRGRNYGYTF,TGTGCCAGCAGCGTAAGGGACAGGGGGAGAAACTATGGCTACACCTTC
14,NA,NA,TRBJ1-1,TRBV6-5,CASSYLSRNTEAFF,TGTGCCAGCAGTTATCTGTCGCGGAACACTGAAGCTTTCTTT
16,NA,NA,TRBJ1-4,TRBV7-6,CASSSFGSSTNEKLFF,TGTGCCAGCAGCTCCTTCGGGAGCTCAACTAATGAAAAACTGTTTTTT
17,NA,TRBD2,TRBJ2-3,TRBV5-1,CASSLGLAGASTDTQYF,TGCGCCAGCAGCTTAGGGCTAGCGGGGGCTAGCACAGATACGCAGTATTTT
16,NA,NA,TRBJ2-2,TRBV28,CASSTHKSNGVGELFF,TGTGCCAGCAGTACCCACAAATCAAATGGGGTCGGGGAGCTGTTTTTT
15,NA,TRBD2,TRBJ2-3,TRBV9,CASSVVLAGRDTQYF,TGTGCCAGCAGCGTAGTTCTAGCGGGACGAGATACGCAGTATTTT
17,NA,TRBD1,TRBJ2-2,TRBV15,CATSRIRTGFGTGELFF,TGTGCCACCAGCAGAATCCGGACAGGGTTTGGTACCGGGGAGCTGTTTTTT
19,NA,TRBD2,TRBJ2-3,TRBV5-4,CASSQELAGGPGGTDTQYF,TGTGCCAGCAGCCAAGAGTTAGCGGGGGGGCCTGGGGGCACAGATACGCAGTATTTT
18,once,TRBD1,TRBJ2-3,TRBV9,CASSLRTGGGRWADTQYF,TGTGCCAGCAGCCTTCGGACAGGGGGCGGCAGGTGGGCAGATACGCAGTATTTT
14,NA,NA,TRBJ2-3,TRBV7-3,CASSLTSGYDTQYF,TGTGCCAGCAGCTTAACGTCAGGGTATGATACGCAGTATTTT
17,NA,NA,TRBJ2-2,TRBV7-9,CASSRLPGPTNTGELFF,TGTGCCAGCAGCCGACTACCGGGACCCACGAACACCGGGGAGCTGTTTTTT
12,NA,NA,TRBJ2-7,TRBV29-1,CSVVGQLYEQYF,TGCAGCGTTGTCGGCCAGCTTTACGAGCAGTACTTC
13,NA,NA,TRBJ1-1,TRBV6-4,CASSANRDTEAFF,TGTGCCAGCAGTGCAAACCGGGACACTGAAGCTTTCTTT
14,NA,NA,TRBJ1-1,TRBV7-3,CASSLSLGDTEAFF,TGTGCCAGCAGCTTAAGTCTCGGGGACACTGAAGCTTTCTTT
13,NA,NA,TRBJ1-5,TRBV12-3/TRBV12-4,CASSLMGHQPQHF,TGTGCCAGCAGTTTAATGGGCCATCAGCCCCAGCATTTT
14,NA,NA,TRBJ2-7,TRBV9,CASSPRGGSYEQYF,TGTGCCAGCAGCCCCCGGGGCGGTTCCTACGAGCAGTACTTC
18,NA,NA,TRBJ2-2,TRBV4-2,CASSPHPLRRAGTGELFF,TGTGCCAGCAGCCCGCACCCCCTCCGACGGGCCGGAACCGGGGAGCTGTTTTTT
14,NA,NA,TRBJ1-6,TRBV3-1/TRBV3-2,CASSQEAKFSPLHF,TGTGCCAGCAGCCAAGAAGCAAAATTTTCACCCCTCCACTTT
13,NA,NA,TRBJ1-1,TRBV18,CASSPRQNTEAFF,TGTGCCAGCTCACCACGACAGAACACTGAAGCTTTCTTT